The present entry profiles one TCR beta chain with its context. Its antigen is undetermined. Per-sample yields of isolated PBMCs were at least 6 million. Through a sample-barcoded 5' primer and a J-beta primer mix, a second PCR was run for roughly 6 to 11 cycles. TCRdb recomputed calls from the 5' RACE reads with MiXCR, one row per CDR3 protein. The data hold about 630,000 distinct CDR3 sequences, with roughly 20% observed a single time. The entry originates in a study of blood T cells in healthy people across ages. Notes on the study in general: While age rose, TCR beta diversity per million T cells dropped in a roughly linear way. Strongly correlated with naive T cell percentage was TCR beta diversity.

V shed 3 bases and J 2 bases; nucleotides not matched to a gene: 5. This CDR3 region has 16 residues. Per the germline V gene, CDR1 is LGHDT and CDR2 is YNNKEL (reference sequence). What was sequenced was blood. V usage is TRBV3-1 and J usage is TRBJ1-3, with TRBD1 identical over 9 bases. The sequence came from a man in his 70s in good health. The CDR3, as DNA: TGTGCCAGCAGCCACTTGGGACAGGGAGCTGGAAACACCATATATTTT. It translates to CASSHLGQGAGNTIYF. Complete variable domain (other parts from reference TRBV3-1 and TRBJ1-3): DTAVSQTPKYLVTQMGNDKSIKCEQNLGHDTMYWYKQDSKKFLKIMFSYNNKELIINETVPNRFSPKSPDKAHLNLHINSLELGDSAVYFCASSHLGQGAGNTIYFGEGSWLTVV.